This T cell receptor (beta chain) came from a study of T cells after yellow fever vaccination. Across the study: In the case of low-cell-number fractions, SMART-Seq v4 Ultra Low Input was used for preparation.

TCRdb recomputed calls from the 5' RACE reads with MiXCR, one row per CDR3 protein. The sample has around 350,000 distinct CDR3 sequences; around 10% are singletons. V lost 6 bases, J lost 7 bases, and 21 bases lay in between. The CDR3 is made up of 15 amino acids. CDR1 is KGHSH and CDR2 is LQKENI in the germline V gene. This sample comprised PBMCs, obtained on the day of the first yellow fever vaccination. V gene TRBV18 combines with J gene TRBJ1-2; D call uncertain. The TCR originated in a man aged 18 to 35 who received the YFV17D yellow fever vaccine. CDR3 DNA sequence: TGTGCCAGCTCCCCTGAGGTTCGGGCTGCGGTTGGCTACACCTTC. It specifies CASSPEVRAAVGYTF. The entire variable domain, with the rest obtained from reference TRBV18 and TRBJ1-2, is as follows: NAGVMQNPRHLVRRRGQEARLRCSPMKGHSHVYWYRQLPEEGLKFMVYLQKENIIDESGMPKERFSAEFPKEGPSILRIQQVVRGDSAAYFCASSPEVRAAVGYTFGSGTRLTVV.